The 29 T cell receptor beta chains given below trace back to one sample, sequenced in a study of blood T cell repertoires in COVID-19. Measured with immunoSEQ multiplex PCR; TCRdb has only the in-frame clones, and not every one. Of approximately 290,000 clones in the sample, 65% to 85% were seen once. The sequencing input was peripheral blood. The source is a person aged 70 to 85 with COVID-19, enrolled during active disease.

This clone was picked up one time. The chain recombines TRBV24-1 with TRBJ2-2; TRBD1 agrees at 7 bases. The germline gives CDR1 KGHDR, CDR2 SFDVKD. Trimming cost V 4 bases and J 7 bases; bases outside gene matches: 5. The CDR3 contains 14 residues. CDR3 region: CATSEPRGSGELFF. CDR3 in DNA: TGTGCCACCAGTGAGCCCAGGGGGAGCGGGGAGCTGTTTTTT.

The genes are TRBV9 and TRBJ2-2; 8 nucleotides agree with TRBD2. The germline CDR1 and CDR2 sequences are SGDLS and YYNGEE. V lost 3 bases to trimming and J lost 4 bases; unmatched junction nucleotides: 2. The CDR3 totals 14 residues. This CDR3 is CASSGLALTGELFF. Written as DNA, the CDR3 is TGTGCCAGCAGCGGACTAGCGCTCACCGGGGAGCTGTTTTTT.

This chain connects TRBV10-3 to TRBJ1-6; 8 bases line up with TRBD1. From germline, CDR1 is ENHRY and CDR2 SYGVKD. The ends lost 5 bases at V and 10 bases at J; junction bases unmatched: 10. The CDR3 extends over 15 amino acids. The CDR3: CAISLDRASRSPLHF. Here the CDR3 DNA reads TGTGCCATCAGTCTGGACAGGGCATCCCGCTCACCCCTCCACTTT.

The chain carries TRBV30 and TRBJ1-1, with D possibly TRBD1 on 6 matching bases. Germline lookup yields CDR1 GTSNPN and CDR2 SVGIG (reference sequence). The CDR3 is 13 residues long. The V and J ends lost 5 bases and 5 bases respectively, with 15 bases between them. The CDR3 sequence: CAWVPGRGTEAFF. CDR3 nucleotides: TGTGCCTGGGTTCCAGGGAGGGGGACTGAAGCTTTCTTT.

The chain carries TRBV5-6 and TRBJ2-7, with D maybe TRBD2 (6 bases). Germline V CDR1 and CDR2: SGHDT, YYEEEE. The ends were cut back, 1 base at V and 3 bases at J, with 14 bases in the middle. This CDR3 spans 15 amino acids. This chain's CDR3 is CASSLRGVSYYEQYF. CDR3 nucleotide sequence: TGTGCCAGCAGCTTGCGCGGGGTCTCCTACTACGAGCAGTACTTC.

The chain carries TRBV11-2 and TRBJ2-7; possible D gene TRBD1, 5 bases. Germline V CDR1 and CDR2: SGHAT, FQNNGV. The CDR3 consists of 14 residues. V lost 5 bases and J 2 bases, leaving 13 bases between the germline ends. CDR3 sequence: CASSRRVLPYEQYF. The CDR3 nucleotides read TGTGCCAGCAGCCGCAGGGTCCTCCCCTACGAGCAGTACTTC.

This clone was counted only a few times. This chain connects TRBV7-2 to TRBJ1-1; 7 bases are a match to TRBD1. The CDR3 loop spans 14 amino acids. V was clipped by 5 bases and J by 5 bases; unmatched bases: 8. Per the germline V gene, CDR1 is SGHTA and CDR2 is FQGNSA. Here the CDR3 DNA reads TGTGCCAGCAGCACTAGACAGGGAAGGACTGAAGCTTTCTTT. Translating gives CASSTRQGRTEAFF. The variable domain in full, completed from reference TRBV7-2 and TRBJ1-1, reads GAGVSQSPSNKVTEKGKDVELRCDPISGHTALYWYRQSLGQGLEFLIYFQGNSAPDKSGLPSDRFSAERTGGSVSTLTIQRTQQEDSAVYLCASSTRQGRTEAFFGQGTRLTVV.

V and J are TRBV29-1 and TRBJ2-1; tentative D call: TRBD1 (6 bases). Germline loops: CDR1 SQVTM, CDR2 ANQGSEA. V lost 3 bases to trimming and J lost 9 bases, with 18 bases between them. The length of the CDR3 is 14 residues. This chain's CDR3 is CSVDRSRGASEQFF. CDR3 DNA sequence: TGCAGCGTTGATCGATCCAGGGGTGCGAGTGAGCAGTTCTTC.

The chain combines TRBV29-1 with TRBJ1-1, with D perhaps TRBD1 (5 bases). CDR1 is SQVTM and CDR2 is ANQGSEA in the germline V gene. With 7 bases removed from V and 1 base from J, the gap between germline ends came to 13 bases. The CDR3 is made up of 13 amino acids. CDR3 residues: CSARQSSNTEAFF. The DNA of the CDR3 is TGCAGCGCTCGACAGAGTTCGAACACTGAAGCTTTCTTT.

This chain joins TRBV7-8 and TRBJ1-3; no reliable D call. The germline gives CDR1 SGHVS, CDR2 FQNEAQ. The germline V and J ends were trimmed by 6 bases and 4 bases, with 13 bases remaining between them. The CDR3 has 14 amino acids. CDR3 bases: TGTGCCAGCAGTCTGGGGAGCTCAGGAAACACCATATATTTT. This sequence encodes CASSLGSSGNTIYF.

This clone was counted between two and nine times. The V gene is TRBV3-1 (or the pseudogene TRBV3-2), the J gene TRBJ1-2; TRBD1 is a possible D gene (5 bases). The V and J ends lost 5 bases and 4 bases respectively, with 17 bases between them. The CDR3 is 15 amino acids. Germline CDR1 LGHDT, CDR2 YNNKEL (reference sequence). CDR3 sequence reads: CASSFGRGKIYGYTF. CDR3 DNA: TGTGCCAGCAGCTTCGGGCGGGGGAAGATCTATGGCTACACCTTC.

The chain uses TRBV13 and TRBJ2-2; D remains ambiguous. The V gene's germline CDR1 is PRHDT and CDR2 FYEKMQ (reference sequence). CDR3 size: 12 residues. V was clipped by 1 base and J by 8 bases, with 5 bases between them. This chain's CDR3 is CASSLVEGELFF. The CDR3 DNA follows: TGTGCCAGCAGCTTAGTTGAGGGGGAGCTGTTTTTT.

For the CDR3, the DNA is TGTGCCAGCAGTTTGGTCCTGAGGCAGCCCCAGCATTTT. This gives the protein CASSLVLRQPQHF. This rearrangement joins TRBV12-3 or TRBV12-4 to TRBJ1-5; D remains unclear. Trimming removed 3 bases at V and 7 bases at J, with 10 bases between. The CDR3 runs 13 residues.

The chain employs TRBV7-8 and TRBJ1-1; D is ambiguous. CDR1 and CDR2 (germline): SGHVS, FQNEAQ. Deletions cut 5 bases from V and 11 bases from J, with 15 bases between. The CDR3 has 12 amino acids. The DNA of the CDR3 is TGTGCCAGCAGCCCCACTCGAGGGCCGGCTTTCTTT. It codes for CASSPTRGPAFF.

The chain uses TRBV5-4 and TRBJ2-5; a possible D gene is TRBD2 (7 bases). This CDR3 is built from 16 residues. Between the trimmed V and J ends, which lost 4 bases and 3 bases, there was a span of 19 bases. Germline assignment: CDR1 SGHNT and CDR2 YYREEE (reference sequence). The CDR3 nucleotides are TGTGCCAGCAGCCAAGAGGGGGGGAGGGTTAAAGAGACCCAGTACTTC. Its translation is CASSQEGGRVKETQYF.

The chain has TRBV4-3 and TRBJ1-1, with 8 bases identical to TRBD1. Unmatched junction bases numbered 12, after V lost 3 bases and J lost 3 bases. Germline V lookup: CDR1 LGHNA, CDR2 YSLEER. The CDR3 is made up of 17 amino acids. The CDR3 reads CASSQGLPGQADTEAFF. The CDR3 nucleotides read TGCGCCAGCAGCCAGGGATTGCCGGGACAGGCGGACACTGAAGCTTTCTTT.

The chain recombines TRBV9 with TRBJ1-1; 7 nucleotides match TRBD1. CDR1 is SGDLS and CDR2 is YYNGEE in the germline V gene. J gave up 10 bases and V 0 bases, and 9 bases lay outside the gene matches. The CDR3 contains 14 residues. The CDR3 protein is CASSVGQGPTTAFF. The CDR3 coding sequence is TGTGCCAGCAGCGTAGGACAGGGTCCCACTACAGCTTTCTTT.

The DNA for the CDR3 is TGTGCCAGCAGCCAAAACGCTCACGGGACAGGGATCAACGAGCAGTACTTC. Its protein product is CASSQNAHGTGINEQYF. This chain uses TRBV3-1 (or the pseudogene TRBV3-2) with TRBJ2-7, with 9 bases that match TRBD1. J lost 5 bases, V lost 2 bases, and 13 bases had no gene match. The CDR3 totals 17 residues. Germline values: CDR1 LGHDT, CDR2 YNNKEL (reference sequence).

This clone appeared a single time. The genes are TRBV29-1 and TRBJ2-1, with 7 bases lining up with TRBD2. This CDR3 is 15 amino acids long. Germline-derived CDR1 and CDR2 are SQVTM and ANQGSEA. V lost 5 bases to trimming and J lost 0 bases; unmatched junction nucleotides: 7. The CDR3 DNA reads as TGCAGCGTTAGCGGGAAGGTCAACTCCTACAATGAGCAGTTCTTC. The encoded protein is CSVSGKVNSYNEQFF.

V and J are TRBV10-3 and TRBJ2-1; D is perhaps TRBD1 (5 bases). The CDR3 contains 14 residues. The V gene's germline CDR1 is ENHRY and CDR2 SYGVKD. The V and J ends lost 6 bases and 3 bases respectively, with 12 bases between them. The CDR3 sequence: CAIRSDRDYNEQFF. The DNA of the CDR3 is TGTGCCATCAGGTCCGACAGAGACTACAATGAGCAGTTCTTC.

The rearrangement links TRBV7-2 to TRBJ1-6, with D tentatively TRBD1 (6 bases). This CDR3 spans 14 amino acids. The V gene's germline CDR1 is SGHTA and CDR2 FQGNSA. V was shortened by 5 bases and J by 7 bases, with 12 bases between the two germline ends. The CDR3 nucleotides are TGTGCCAGCAGCGCACAGGGAGTAAATTCACCCCTCCACTTT. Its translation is CASSAQGVNSPLHF. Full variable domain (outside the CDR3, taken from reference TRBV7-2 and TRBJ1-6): GAGVSQSPSNKVTEKGKDVELRCDPISGHTALYWYRQSLGQGLEFLIYFQGNSAPDKSGLPSDRFSAERTGGSVSTLTIQRTQQEDSAVYLCASSAQGVNSPLHFGNGTRLTVT.

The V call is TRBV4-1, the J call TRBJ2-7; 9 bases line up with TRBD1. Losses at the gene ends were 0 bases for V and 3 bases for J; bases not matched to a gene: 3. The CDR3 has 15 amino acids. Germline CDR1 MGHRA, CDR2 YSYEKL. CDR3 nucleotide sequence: TGCGCCAGCAGCCAAGATCGGGGACAGGGCTACGAGCAGTACTTC. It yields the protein CASSQDRGQGYEQYF.

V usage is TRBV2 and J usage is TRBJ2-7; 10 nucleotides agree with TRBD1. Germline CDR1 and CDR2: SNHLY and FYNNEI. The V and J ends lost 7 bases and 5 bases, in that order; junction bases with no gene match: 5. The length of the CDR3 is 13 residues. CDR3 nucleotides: TGTGCCAGCACGGGACAGGGGTGGCACGAGCAGTACTTC. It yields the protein CASTGQGWHEQYF.

Written as DNA, the CDR3 is TGTGCCAGCTCACCTGCGGGAGCTAGAAGCACAGATACGCAGTATTTT. Translation gives CASSPAGARSTDTQYF. The J gene is TRBJ2-3, the V gene TRBV18, with 7 bases aligning to TRBD2. The V and J ends lost 3 bases and 0 bases, in that order; junction bases with no gene match: 6. The CDR3 length is 16 residues. From germline, CDR1 is KGHSH and CDR2 LQKENI.

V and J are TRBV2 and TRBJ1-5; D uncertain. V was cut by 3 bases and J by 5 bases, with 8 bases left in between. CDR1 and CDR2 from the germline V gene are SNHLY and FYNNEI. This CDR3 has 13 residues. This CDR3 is CASSEAGHQPQHF. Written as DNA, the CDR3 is TGTGCCAGCAGTGAGGCGGGCCATCAGCCCCAGCATTTT. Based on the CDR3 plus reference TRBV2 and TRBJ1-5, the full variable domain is EPEVTQTPSHQVTQMGQEVILRCVPISNHLYFYWYRQILGQKVEFLVSFYNNEISEKSEIFDDQFSVERPDGSNFTLKIRSTKLEDSAMYFCASSEAGHQPQHFGDGTRLSIL.

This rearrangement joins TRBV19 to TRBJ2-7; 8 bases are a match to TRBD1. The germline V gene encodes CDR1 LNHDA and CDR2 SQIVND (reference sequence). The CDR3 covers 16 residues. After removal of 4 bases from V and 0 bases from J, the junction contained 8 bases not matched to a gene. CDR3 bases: TGTGCCAGTAGTAAGGGAACAGGGGGGAGCTCCTACGAGCAGTACTTC. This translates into CASSKGTGGSSYEQYF.

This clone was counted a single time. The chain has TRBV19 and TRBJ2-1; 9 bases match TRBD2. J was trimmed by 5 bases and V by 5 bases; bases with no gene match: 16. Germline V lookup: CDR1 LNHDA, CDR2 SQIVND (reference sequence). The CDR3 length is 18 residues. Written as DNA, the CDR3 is TGTGCCAGTAGTCTGGTATCTAAGCGACTAGCGGTCGACAATGAGCAGTTCTTC. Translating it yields CASSLVSKRLAVDNEQFF.

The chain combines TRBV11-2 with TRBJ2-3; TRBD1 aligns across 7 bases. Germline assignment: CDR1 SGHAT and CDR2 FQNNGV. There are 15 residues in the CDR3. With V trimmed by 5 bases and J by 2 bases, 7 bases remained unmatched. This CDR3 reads CASSLTGQNTDTQYF. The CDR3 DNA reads TGTGCCAGCAGCCTTACGGGACAGAACACAGATACGCAGTATTTT.

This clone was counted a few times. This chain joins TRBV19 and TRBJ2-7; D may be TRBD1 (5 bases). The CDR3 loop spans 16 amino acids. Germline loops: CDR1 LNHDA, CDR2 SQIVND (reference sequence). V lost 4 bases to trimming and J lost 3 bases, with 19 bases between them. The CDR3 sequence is CASSKADSPVGYEQYF. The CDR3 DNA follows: TGTGCCAGTAGTAAGGCAGACAGCCCCGTCGGCTACGAGCAGTACTTC.